Listed here are 15 T cell receptor beta chains from one sample, sequenced in a study of blood T cells in healthy people across ages. For the second PCR, which ran for about 6 to 12 cycles, a sample-barcoded 5' primer and a J-beta primer mix were used. TCRdb used MiXCR to reprocess the 5' RACE reads, holding one entry per CDR3 protein. The data hold around 320,000 distinct CDR3 sequences, with roughly 27% observed a single time. The source material was blood. All receptors come from a woman aged 70-85 years in good health.

V and J are TRBV27 and TRBJ1-6, with TRBD1 matching over 7 bases. The V and J ends lost 6 bases and 7 bases, in that order; junction bases with no gene match: 3. The CDR3 has 13 residues. Looked up from germline, CDR1 is MNHEY and CDR2 is SMNVEV (reference sequence). CDR3 DNA sequence: TGTGCCAGCAGAGAGGGGGCGAATTCACCCCTCCACTTT. Protein: CASREGANSPLHF.

This clonotype was seen a few times. V gene TRBV7-2 combines with J gene TRBJ2-5; D call uncertain. Trimming cost V 1 base and J 1 base, with 10 bases left between them. Germline CDR1 is SGHTA and CDR2 is FQGNSA. CDR3 length: 15 residues. The CDR3 spells CASSLVGWVQETQYF. The DNA of the CDR3 is TGTGCCAGCAGCTTAGTCGGCTGGGTCCAAGAGACCCAGTACTTC.

The chain uses TRBV7-8 and TRBJ2-5, with 14 bases matching TRBD2. This CDR3 comprises 16 residues. The germline CDR1 and CDR2 sequences are SGHVS and FQNEAQ. J was trimmed by 5 bases and V by 5 bases; bases with no gene match: 7. The CDR3 region is CASSQTSGRALETQYF. CDR3 nucleotides: TGTGCCAGCAGCCAGACTAGCGGGAGGGCCCTGGAGACCCAGTACTTC. Based on the CDR3 plus reference TRBV7-8 and TRBJ2-5, the full variable domain is GAGVSQSPRYKVAKRGQDVALRCDPISGHVSLFWYQQALGQGPEFLTYFQNEAQLDKSGLPSDRFFAERPEGSVSTLKIQRTQQEDSAVYLCASSQTSGRALETQYFGPGTRLLVL.

A single count supports this clonotype. This chain joins TRBV5-5 and TRBJ2-7; D ambiguous. From germline, CDR1 is SGHKS and CDR2 YYEKEE (reference sequence). This CDR3 has 15 residues. Trimming removed 2 bases from V and 3 bases from J, with 15 bases in between. CDR3 in DNA: TGTGCCAGCAGCTTTTTGTCGACCTCAGGCTACGAGCAGTACTTC. It codes for CASSFLSTSGYEQYF.

The chain has TRBV29-1 and TRBJ2-3; TRBD2 might be the D (6 bases). Germline V gene lookup returns CDR1 SQVTM and CDR2 ANQGSEA. Trimming pared 4 bases from V and 6 bases from J, leaving 23 bases between. The CDR3 has 16 amino acids. DNA for the CDR3: TGCAGCGTTGGCCCTAGGAGGGCCCGGACTCCGGATACGCAGTATTTT. Translating gives CSVGPRRARTPDTQYF.

This clonotype occurred a few times. The chain is built from TRBV7-2 and TRBJ2-7; 9 positions match TRBD1. The CDR3 has 16 amino acids. The V and J ends lost 1 base and 3 bases, in that order; junction bases with no gene match: 7. Germline CDR1 is SGHTA and CDR2 is FQGNSA. In nucleotides, the CDR3 is TGTGCCAGCAGCTTAGGTGGTGGGGGACAGGGCTACGAGCAGTACTTC. This translates into CASSLGGGGQGYEQYF.

This chain uses TRBV3-1 with TRBJ2-7; D is uncertain. Germline V gives CDR1 LGHDT, CDR2 YNNKEL (reference sequence). The CDR3 has 14 amino acids. With 5 bases removed from V and 7 bases from J, the gap between germline ends came to 18 bases. Here the CDR3 DNA reads TGTGCCAGCAGCTTACGACCAAACTACAATGAGCAGTACTTC. Protein product: CASSLRPNYNEQYF.

V and J are TRBV7-2 and TRBJ2-3; D ambiguous. The V end lost 1 base, the J end lost 4 bases, and 6 bases lay between the germline ends. The CDR3 is 13 amino acids. Germline values: CDR1 SGHTA, CDR2 FQGNSA. The CDR3 region has the DNA TGTGCCAGCAGCTTAGGGACGTCAGATACGCAGTATTTT. Its protein is CASSLGTSDTQYF.

This clonotype was found a few times. This chain uses TRBV7-9 with TRBJ2-7, with TRBD2 matching 13 bases. V shed 6 bases and J 7 bases; nucleotides not matched to a gene: 12. Looked up from germline, CDR1 is SEHNR and CDR2 is FQNEAQ (reference sequence). The CDR3 sequence is 16 residues long. The CDR3 protein is CASSTPGLAGSREQYF. CDR3 coding DNA: TGTGCCAGCAGTACCCCGGGACTAGCGGGATCGAGGGAGCAGTACTTC.

The gene calls are TRBV29-1 and TRBJ2-7, with TRBD1 matching over 7 bases. The V segment lost 7 bases and the J segment 3 bases; nucleotides outside the gene matches: 9. Per the germline V gene, CDR1 is SQVTM and CDR2 is ANQGSEA. The CDR3 sequence is 13 residues long. CDR3 protein: CSAQGDPGYEQYF. CDR3 DNA sequence: TGCAGCGCGCAGGGGGACCCGGGCTACGAGCAGTACTTC.

The chain uses TRBV5-4 and TRBJ1-2; 7 bases align to TRBD1. V dropped 0 bases and J dropped 4; count of bases not matched to a gene: 3. CDR3 length: 14 amino acids. Germline values: CDR1 SGHNT, CDR2 YYREEE (reference sequence). The CDR3 DNA reads as TGTGCCAGCAGCTTGGAACAGGGGAGCTATGGCTACACCTTC. This encodes CASSLEQGSYGYTF.

The J gene is TRBJ2-1, the V gene TRBV7-9; D ambiguous. This CDR3 comprises 13 residues. V gave up 4 bases and J gave up 8 bases, with 12 bases separating them. Germline CDR1 is SEHNR and CDR2 is FQNEAQ (reference sequence). DNA for the CDR3: TGTGCCAGCAGCTCTCCCGGTTGGGATGAGCAGTTCTTC. Translated, it gives CASSSPGWDEQFF.

The genes are TRBV7-2 and TRBJ2-7, with D possibly being TRBD2 (6 bases). Germline-derived CDR1 and CDR2 are SGHTA and FQGNSA. The CDR3 is made up of 14 amino acids. With 2 bases removed from V and 5 bases from J, the gap between germline ends came to 13 bases. CDR3 nucleotides: TGTGCCAGCAGCTTACAGGGAGGAAATGACGAGCAGTACTTC. Residues: CASSLQGGNDEQYF.

V gene TRBV7-9 combines with J gene TRBJ1-2, with a weak D call TRBD1 (5 bases). Germline values: CDR1 SEHNR, CDR2 FQNEAQ (reference sequence). The CDR3 length is 13 residues. Trimming stripped 3 bases from V and 7 bases from J, with 12 bases between. This CDR3 is CASSFGPGSGYTF. The CDR3 DNA sequence: TGTGCCAGCAGCTTCGGTCCAGGGTCTGGCTACACCTTC.

This clonotype was recorded only once. Its ends do not fully match the called genes, so a read error is possible. The chain has TRBV20-1 and TRBJ2-5; 11 nucleotides align to TRBD2. The tail of the sequence fits TRBJ2-7 better, so the J call may be wrong. The CDR3 sequence is 17 residues long. CDR1 and CDR2 from the germline V gene are DFQATT and SNEGSKA (reference sequence). The CDR3 loop reads CRASDVGPTSGRGEQYF. CDR3 DNA sequence: TGCAGAGCTAGTGACGTAGGCCCCACTAGCGGGAGAGGCGAGCAGTACTTC.